The 5 T cell receptor beta chains presented below share a single source sample, sequenced in a study of blood T cell repertoires in COVID-19 (TCRdb year 2020). Library prep was done by the immunoSEQ multiplex PCR assay. The table was pulled from immuneACCESS by TCRdb, which kept in-frame rearrangements only. Such tables lose some clones; where checked, under half of the loss comes from unresolved V genes, and the rest has no known cause. This sample lists just under 55,000 clones; 90% were detected once. Clones ranked in the top ten supply around 8.2% of the sample. Material for sequencing was peripheral blood. The receptor set was obtained from a woman aged 40 to 50 with active COVID-19.

The rearrangement joins TRBV6-2 or TRBV6-3 to TRBJ2-5; D might be TRBD2 (5 bases). This CDR3 is built from 14 residues. The germline V gene has CDR1 MNHEY and CDR2 SVGEGT. The V gene lost 2 bases and the J gene lost 6 bases, with 13 bases spanning the gap. The CDR3 DNA sequence: TGTGCCAGCAGTTACAGGCGGGTCGAGAAGACCCAGTACTTC. Protein product: CASSYRRVEKTQYF.

The rearrangement uses TRBV6-5 and TRBJ2-1; D is perhaps TRBD1 (5 bases). V was trimmed by 6 bases and J by 8 bases, leaving 20 bases between them. The CDR3 consists of 15 residues. Germline V gene data show CDR1 as MNHEY and CDR2 as SVGAGI. This CDR3 is CASRIAGKGSYEQFF. The DNA of the CDR3 is TGTGCCAGCAGGATCGCAGGGAAGGGTAGCTATGAGCAGTTCTTC.

This clone was seen a few times. J is TRBJ2-3 and V is TRBV5-6, with TRBD2 matching over 8 bases. Germline CDR1 reads SGHDT; CDR2 reads YYEEEE. The ends lost 3 bases at V and 5 bases at J; junction bases unmatched: 5. The CDR3 length is 14 residues. The CDR3 DNA reads TGTGCCAGCAGCTCGGGACTAGTAAAAGATACGCAGTATTTT. It yields the protein CASSSGLVKDTQYF.

The CDR3 here is CASSLTGVNTEAFF. The CDR3 nucleotides are TGTGCCAGCAGCCTTACAGGGGTGAACACTGAAGCTTTCTTT. The chain couples TRBV4-2 to TRBJ1-1; 7 bases line up with TRBD1. Germline assignment: CDR1 LGHNA and CDR2 YNFKEQ. With V trimmed by 4 bases and J by 0 bases, 2 bases remained unmatched. This CDR3 comprises 14 residues.

CDR3 bases: TGTGCCTGGAGTAATGCTGGACTCGGGGAGCTGTTTTTT. This codes for CAWSNAGLGELFF. The J gene is TRBJ2-2, the V gene TRBV30; tentatively, D is TRBD2 (5 bases). The V and J ends lost 2 bases and 7 bases respectively, with 11 bases between them. Germline CDR1 and CDR2: GTSNPN and SVGIG (reference sequence). The CDR3 runs 13 residues.